Below are 29 T cell receptor beta chains sequenced from a single sample in a study of T cell changes during pregnancy in multiple sclerosis. Sequencing used immunoSEQ multiplex PCR; TCRdb keeps in-frame clones, though not all of them. The sample yields about 67,000 clones, roughly 90% seen once. This specimen was peripheral blood, taken in the second trimester of pregnancy. These receptors were collected from a female donor with multiple sclerosis, enrolled in a pregnancy study.

CDR3 residues: CASSTRTSGGPRDTQYF. Here the CDR3 DNA reads TGTGCCAGCAGCACCCGGACTAGCGGGGGGCCCCGGGATACGCAGTATTTT. The V gene is TRBV9, the J gene TRBJ2-3, with 14 bases fitting TRBD2. CDR3 length: 17 amino acids. Germline-derived CDR1 and CDR2 are SGDLS and YYNGEE. V gave up 4 bases and J gave up 6 bases; unmatched junction bases: 10.

This clone was seen a single time. The genes are TRBV2 and TRBJ2-1, with no clear D. This CDR3 spans 12 amino acids. Germline CDR1 SNHLY, CDR2 FYNNEI. The V end lost 3 bases, the J end lost 5 bases, and 5 bases lay between the germline ends. CDR3 DNA sequence: TGTGCCAGCAGTGATCGTAACAATGAGCAGTTCTTC. Translation gives CASSDRNNEQFF.

The CDR3 is CASSVDRWYF. CDR3 in DNA: TGTGCCAGCAGTGTTGACAGGTGGTACTTC. The rearrangement links TRBV25-1 to TRBJ2-7; D perhaps matches TRBD1 (6 bases). The germline CDR1 and CDR2 sequences are MGHDK and SYGVNS. Trimming stripped 4 bases from V and 12 bases from J, with 10 bases between. The CDR3 covers 10 residues.

The rearrangement uses TRBV28 and TRBJ2-7, with D unclear. The length of the CDR3 is 13 residues. V shed 6 bases and J shed 0 bases, with 9 bases lying between them. The germline CDR1 and CDR2 sequences are MDHEN and SYDVKM. CDR3 sequence reads: CASREPSSYEQYF. The CDR3 region has the DNA TGTGCCAGCAGAGAGCCTAGCTCCTACGAGCAGTACTTC.

This rearrangement joins TRBV19 to TRBJ2-7; D is possibly TRBD2 (5 bases). Germline CDR1 is LNHDA and CDR2 is SQIVND (reference sequence). The CDR3 is 13 residues long. V was cut by 5 bases and J by 4 bases, with 12 bases left in between. Here the CDR3 reads CASSEGLGYEQYF. Written as DNA, the CDR3 is TGTGCCAGTAGTGAGGGCCTTGGTTACGAGCAGTACTTC.

This CDR3 reads CASSDSSGGYGYTF. The CDR3 DNA follows: TGTGCCAGCAGTGACTCCAGCGGGGGCTATGGCTACACCTTC. The chain is built from TRBV6-4 and TRBJ1-2, with a tentative D call TRBD1 (5 bases). This CDR3 has 14 residues. CDR1 is MRHNA, CDR2 SNTAGT, per germline. Deletions cut 0 bases from V and 4 bases from J, with 9 bases between.

V and J are TRBV5-4 and TRBJ1-5; TRBD1 matches at 7 bases. The CDR3 runs to 15 residues. V was pared by 0 bases and J by 7 bases, with 7 bases of the junction left unmatched. From germline, CDR1 is SGHNT and CDR2 YYREEE (reference sequence). The CDR3 DNA follows: TGTGCCAGCAGCTTGGACAGGGGTCGAGGACAGCCCCAGCATTTT. The encoded protein is CASSLDRGRGQPQHF.

V is TRBV5-3 and J is TRBJ2-5, with D maybe TRBD1 (7 bases). Being an ORF, TRBV5-3 has a function that is uncertain. The ends were cut back, 4 bases at V and 3 bases at J, with 13 bases in the middle. CDR3 length equals 14 residues. In nucleotides, the CDR3 is TGTGCCAGAAGCCGAGGCAGGGGGGAAGAGACCCAGTACTTC. It specifies CARSRGRGEETQYF.

This clone occurred a few times. J is TRBJ1-1 and V is TRBV2; D unresolved. Per germline, CDR1 SNHLY and CDR2 FYNNEI. Trimming took 6 bases from V and 0 from J, leaving 8 bases between them. This CDR3 has 13 amino acids. Here the CDR3 reads CASRFPMNTEAFF. Here the CDR3 DNA reads TGTGCCAGCAGGTTCCCCATGAACACTGAAGCTTTCTTT.

The V call is TRBV30, the J call TRBJ2-7; D possibly corresponds to TRBD2 (6 bases). The germline V and J ends were trimmed by 2 bases and 4 bases, with 9 bases remaining between them. Germline CDR1 reads GTSNPN; CDR2 reads SVGIG (reference sequence). This CDR3 region has 12 residues. For the CDR3, the DNA is TGTGCCTGGAGTCATCTAGCGTACGAGCAGTACTTC. Translated, it gives CAWSHLAYEQYF. Based on the CDR3 plus reference TRBV30 and TRBJ2-7, the full variable domain is SQTIHQWPATLVQPVGSPLSLECTVEGTSNPNLYWYRQAAGRGLQLLFYSVGIGQISSEVPQNLSASRPQDRQFILSSKKLLLSDSGFYLCAWSHLAYEQYFGPGTRLTVT.

The V call is TRBV10-1, the J call TRBJ1-1; D might be TRBD1 (6 bases). V was clipped by 3 bases and J by 3 bases, with 11 bases between them. The CDR3 runs to 14 residues. Germline values: CDR1 WNHNN, CDR2 SYGVQD (reference sequence). CDR3 amino acids: CASSEVPGDTEAFF. Here the CDR3 DNA reads TGCGCCAGCAGTGAAGTACCAGGGGACACTGAAGCTTTCTTT.

V gene TRBV11-3 combines with J gene TRBJ2-1; possibly TRBD1 for D (5 bases). This CDR3 spans 16 amino acids. V shed 5 bases and J shed 1 base, with 15 bases lying between them. Germline V gene sequence: CDR1 SGHNT, CDR2 YENEEA. In DNA form, the CDR3 reads TGTGCCAGCAGCCTCGACCTAGGGGTATCCTACAATGAGCAGTTCTTC. It translates to CASSLDLGVSYNEQFF.

The genes are TRBV5-8 and TRBJ2-2, with TRBD1 matching over 9 bases. This CDR3 comprises 15 residues. The V gene end was trimmed by 6 bases and the J gene end by 4 bases; junction bases not matched to a gene: 7. Germline values: CDR1 SGHTS, CDR2 YDEGEE. This CDR3 is CASTRQGGFTGELFF. DNA of the CDR3: TGTGCCAGCACGCGACAGGGGGGATTCACCGGGGAGCTGTTTTTT.

The CDR3 loop is CASSLSSGQSIDSYEQYF. The CDR3 DNA follows: TGTGCCAGCAGTTTATCCTCGGGACAGAGTATAGACTCCTACGAGCAGTACTTC. V and J are TRBV27 and TRBJ2-5; 7 bases are a match to TRBD1. The end of the DNA is better explained by TRBJ2-7, so the J call may be wrong. Per the germline V gene, CDR1 is MNHEY and CDR2 is SMNVEV (reference sequence). The CDR3 is 18 residues long.

This chain uses TRBV7-6 with TRBJ2-5; TRBD1 agrees at 8 bases. CDR3 length: 14 residues. V trimming: 8 bases; J trimming: 5 bases; junction bases outside the gene matches: 10. CDR1 SGHVS and CDR2 FNYEAQ come from the germline V gene. The chain's CDR3 is CASCQGALGETQYF. As DNA, the CDR3 is TGTGCCAGCTGCCAGGGGGCGCTCGGGGAGACCCAGTACTTC.

The chain recombines TRBV7-2 with TRBJ1-1; 7 nucleotides line up with TRBD1. Trimming cost V 5 bases and J 4 bases; bases outside gene matches: 4. This CDR3 spans 13 amino acids. Germline loops: CDR1 SGHTA, CDR2 FQGNSA. CDR3 sequence (DNA): TGTGCCAGCAGCCGCCAGGGGGGCACTGAAGCTTTCTTT. Translation gives CASSRQGGTEAFF.

V usage is TRBV28 and J usage is TRBJ1-1; D is undetermined. Per the germline V gene, CDR1 is MDHEN and CDR2 is SYDVKM. The CDR3 has 14 residues. V was clipped by 2 bases and J by 6 bases, with 13 bases between them. CDR3 nucleotide sequence: TGTGCCAGCAGTTTAGCTGACTCCCTGTCTGAAGCTTTCTTT. Protein sequence: CASSLADSLSEAFF.

This clone was picked up a small number of times. The genes are TRBV30 and TRBJ2-1; D not certain. The CDR3 is 10 amino acids. Germline V CDR1 and CDR2: GTSNPN, SVGIG (reference sequence). V was cut by 2 bases and J by 9 bases, with 5 bases left in between. CDR3 amino acids: CAWSKAEQFF. CDR3 bases: TGTGCCTGGAGTAAAGCTGAGCAGTTCTTC. The full variable domain, completed using reference TRBV30 and TRBJ2-1, is SQTIHQWPATLVQPVGSPLSLECTVEGTSNPNLYWYRQAAGRGLQLLFYSVGIGQISSEVPQNLSASRPQDRQFILSSKKLLLSDSGFYLCAWSKAEQFFGPGTRLTVL.

The rearrangement joins TRBV9 to TRBJ2-3, with D hard to call. V was pared by 0 bases and J by 0 bases, with 5 bases between. The germline V gene encodes CDR1 SGDLS and CDR2 YYNGEE. The CDR3 runs 14 residues. DNA of the CDR3: TGTGCCAGCAGCGTAGACATGAGCACAGATACGCAGTATTTT. It is translated as CASSVDMSTDTQYF.

The chain links TRBV21-1 to TRBJ2-3; the tabulated D call, TRBD2, remains unverified against the DNA. TRBV21-1 is a pseudogene locus. CDR3 size: 16 residues. Here the CDR3 reads CASSKEAGGPSDTQYF. The CDR3 bases are TGTGCCAGCAGCAAAGAGGCGGGAGGGCCGTCAGATACGCAGTATTTT.

The CDR3: CAISPLSGSYTF. The CDR3 DNA is TGTGCCATCAGCCCTCTCAGCGGTAGCTACACCTTC. The rearrangement joins TRBV10-3 to TRBJ1-2, with unresolved D. The V gene's germline CDR1 is ENHRY and CDR2 SYGVKD. The CDR3 is made up of 12 amino acids. Trimming stripped 6 bases from V and 9 bases from J, with 14 bases between.

This sequence joins TRBV23-1 and TRBJ2-7; a possible D gene is TRBD2 (5 bases). TRBV23-1 is an ORF, with its function uncertain. Trimming took off 8 bases at V and 5 bases at J, with 19 bases between the two ends. The CDR3 has 14 amino acids. The CDR3 DNA sequence: TGCGCCAGCTGGCGAAGAGGGTCAGTCCACGAGCAGTACTTC. Its protein product is CASWRRGSVHEQYF.

The chain carries TRBV27 and TRBJ2-7, with 7 bases lining up with TRBD1. V was clipped by 5 bases and J by 3 bases; unmatched bases: 7. The CDR3 length is 14 residues. Per germline, CDR1 MNHEY and CDR2 SMNVEV (reference sequence). Here the CDR3 reads CASSQLQGNYEQYF. The CDR3 DNA is TGTGCCAGCAGTCAATTACAGGGGAACTACGAGCAGTACTTC.

The chain uses TRBV4-3 and TRBJ2-3; TRBD2 matches at 10 bases. The V segment lost 4 bases and the J segment 0 bases; nucleotides outside the gene matches: 10. The CDR3 consists of 18 residues. Germline V CDR1 and CDR2: LGHNA, YSLEER. The CDR3 region is CASSLAPVTSGSTDTQYF. CDR3 coding DNA: TGCGCCAGCAGCCTCGCACCTGTGACTAGCGGGAGCACAGATACGCAGTATTTT.

The CDR3 is CAISEDSYPAPLHF. Written as DNA, the CDR3 is TGTGCCATCAGTGAGGACTCCTACCCGGCACCCCTCCACTTT. This rearrangement joins TRBV10-3 to TRBJ1-6, with D uncertain. The V and J ends lost 2 bases and 11 bases respectively, with 13 bases between them. This CDR3 region has 14 residues. Looked up from germline, CDR1 is ENHRY and CDR2 is SYGVKD.

The genes are TRBV28 and TRBJ2-7; a possible D gene is TRBD2 (6 bases). Trimming stripped 7 bases from V and 2 bases from J, with 12 bases between. The V gene's germline CDR1 is MDHEN and CDR2 SYDVKM. This CDR3 has 13 amino acids. DNA for the CDR3: TGTGCCAGCATCCGATCGGGGGCCTACGAGCAGTACTTC. It specifies CASIRSGAYEQYF.

J is TRBJ2-1 and V is TRBV30; TRBD1 matches 8 bases. Germline trimming cut 3 bases from V and 1 base from J; bases unmatched to any gene: 5. Germline V gene sequence: CDR1 GTSNPN, CDR2 SVGIG (reference sequence). CDR3 length equals 15 residues. For the CDR3, the DNA is TGTGCCTGGAGGGGACAGGTTTCGTCCTACAATGAGCAGTTCTTC. Protein sequence: CAWRGQVSSYNEQFF.

This chain joins TRBV29-1 and TRBJ2-7; 14 bases align to TRBD2. Germline V CDR1 and CDR2: SQVTM, ANQGSEA. V shed 6 bases and J 0 bases; nucleotides not matched to a gene: 7. This CDR3 has 16 amino acids. The DNA of the CDR3 is TGCAGCGTGGAGACTAGCGGGAGGGAACTCTCCTACGAGCAGTACTTC. As protein: CSVETSGRELSYEQYF.

The chain employs TRBV27 and TRBJ2-1; 8 bases fit TRBD2. The ends lost 10 bases at V and 3 bases at J; junction bases unmatched: 11. CDR3 size: 15 residues. Germline V gives CDR1 MNHEY, CDR2 SMNVEV (reference sequence). CDR3 protein: CATSGSGDFYNEQFF. The DNA of the CDR3 is TGTGCCACCTCGGGTAGCGGGGATTTCTACAATGAGCAGTTCTTC.